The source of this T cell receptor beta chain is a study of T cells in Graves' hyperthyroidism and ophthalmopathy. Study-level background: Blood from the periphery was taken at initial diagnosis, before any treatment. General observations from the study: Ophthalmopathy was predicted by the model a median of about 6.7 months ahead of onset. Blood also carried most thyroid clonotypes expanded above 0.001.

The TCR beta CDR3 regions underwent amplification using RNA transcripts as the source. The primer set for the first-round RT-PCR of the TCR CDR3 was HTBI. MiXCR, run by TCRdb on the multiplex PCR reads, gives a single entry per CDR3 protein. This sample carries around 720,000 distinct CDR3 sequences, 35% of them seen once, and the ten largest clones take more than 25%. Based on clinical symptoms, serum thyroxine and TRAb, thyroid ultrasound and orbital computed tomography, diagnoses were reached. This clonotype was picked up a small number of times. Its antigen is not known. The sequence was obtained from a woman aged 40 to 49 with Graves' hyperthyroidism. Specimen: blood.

The CDR3 spells CASSNRGWETQYF. The DNA of the CDR3 is TGCGCCAGCAGCAACAGGGGTTGGGAGACCCAGTACTTC. The chain carries TRBV5-1 and TRBJ2-5, with TRBD1 matching 7 bases. CDR3 size: 13 residues. V gave up 4 bases and J gave up 5 bases; unmatched junction bases: 5. Germline CDR1 SGHRS, CDR2 YFSETQ.